This TCR beta chain was documented in a study of Ad26.COV2.S vaccination and SARS-CoV-2 variants. Whole-study context: Dosing was one shot or two shots 56 days apart. The study, taken as a whole, reports: Vaccinated individuals (as opposed to placebo recipients) had higher spike-specific TCR breadth.

Sequencing was performed with immunoSEQ multiplex PCR; in TCRdb, only in-frame clones are kept and a portion is missing. The sample yields some 350,000 clones, about 85% seen once. The CDR3 extends over 11 amino acids. V was pared by 6 bases and J by 1 base, with 6 bases between. Germline-derived CDR1 and CDR2 are SQVTM and ANQGSEA. Only one count was recorded for this clone. Its antigen is still unknown. Treatment indicated: 15 to 20 received Ad26.COV2.S at low or high dose, single or two shots; roughly five received placebo; per-sample allocation not given. At day 63 after the first vaccine or placebo injection, samples were drawn.

The sample in question was peripheral blood, obtained in a trial of Ad26.COV2.S vaccine versus placebo. This receptor was taken from a person between 18 and 65 years old who received the Ad26.COV2.S COVID-19 vaccine or a placebo. This chain connects TRBV29-1 to TRBJ1-1, with D hard to call. This chain's CDR3 is CSVVQNTEAFF. For the CDR3, the DNA is TGCAGCGTCGTACAGAACACTGAAGCTTTCTTT.